Below, 6 T cell receptor beta chains from the same sample are listed, as sequenced in a study of shared clonotypes between healthy human individuals. Data came from immunoSEQ multiplex PCR; TCRdb stores just in-frame clones and leaves some out. The sample consists of 450,000 to 500,000 clones, 70% to 80% of them appearing once. The sequencing sample was made of PBMCs. These receptors all stem from a woman aged 40 to 55 in good health. Some clones in this sample may be carry-over from other donors' samples.

The chain carries TRBV28 and TRBJ2-5; D is possibly TRBD1 (6 bases). The J call may be mistaken, given a closer DNA end match to TRBJ2-7. The CDR3 covers 14 residues. Germline CDR1 is MDHEN and CDR2 is SYDVKM. The CDR3 sequence: CASSPLDSSYEQYF. CDR3 nucleotides: TGTGCCAGCAGTCCACTGGACAGCTCCTACGAGCAGTACTTC.

This clone was detected only once. This sequence joins TRBV5-6 and TRBJ2-3; D is ambiguous. The V gene lost 4 bases and the J gene lost 0 bases, with 9 bases spanning the gap. CDR3 size: 14 residues. Germline CDR1 and CDR2: SGHDT and YYEEEE. The DNA of the CDR3 is TGTGCCAGCAGCGGTAGATTAAGCACAGATACGCAGTATTTT. It codes for CASSGRLSTDTQYF.

The chain has TRBV5-4 and TRBJ1-4; tentatively, D is TRBD1 (5 bases). Between the trimmed V and J ends, which lost 0 bases and 5 bases, there was a span of 11 bases. Per germline, CDR1 SGHNT and CDR2 YYREEE (reference sequence). The CDR3 runs 15 residues. The CDR3 DNA reads TGTGCCAGCAGCTTGGTTCAGGGAGGGAATGAAAAACTGTTTTTT. Its translation is CASSLVQGGNEKLFF.

CDR3 bases: TGTGCCAGCAGTTTAGACCCCCTTTACGAGCAGTACTTC. It is translated as CASSLDPLYEQYF. The rearrangement links TRBV27 to TRBJ2-7; D remains unclear. The germline V and J ends were trimmed by 2 bases and 4 bases, with 9 bases remaining between them. The CDR3 runs 13 residues. Per germline, CDR1 MNHEY and CDR2 SMNVEV (reference sequence).

J is TRBJ2-1 and V is TRBV4-3; D is ambiguous. The CDR3 extends over 16 amino acids. Trimming took 3 bases from V and 9 from J, leaving 21 bases between them. Per germline, CDR1 LGHNA and CDR2 YSLEER. This CDR3 reads CASSQLKVGLVAEQFF. Written as DNA, the CDR3 is TGCGCCAGCAGCCAGTTAAAAGTAGGGCTAGTCGCTGAGCAGTTCTTC.

The genes are TRBV18 and TRBJ2-7; 7 bases line up with TRBD1. Germline-derived CDR1 and CDR2 are KGHSH and LQKENI. The ends lost 6 bases at V and 5 bases at J; junction bases unmatched: 10. The CDR3 covers 14 residues. CDR3 sequence (DNA): TGTGCCAGCTCTCCTTTCGGGGACAGCGACGAGCAGTACTTC. As protein: CASSPFGDSDEQYF.